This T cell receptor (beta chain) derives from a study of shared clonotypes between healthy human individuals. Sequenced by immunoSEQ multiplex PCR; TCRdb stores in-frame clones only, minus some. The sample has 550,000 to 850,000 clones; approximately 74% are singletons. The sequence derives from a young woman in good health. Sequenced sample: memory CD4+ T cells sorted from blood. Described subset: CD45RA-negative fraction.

The CDR3 reads CASSEGRSNTEAFF. In nucleotides, the CDR3 is TGTGCCAGCTCGGAAGGAAGGAGCAACACTGAAGCTTTCTTT. The chain uses TRBV18 and TRBJ1-1; D is uncertain. From germline, CDR1 is KGHSH and CDR2 LQKENI. V was pared by 6 bases and J by 2 bases, with 13 bases between. This CDR3 is built from 14 residues.